The sequence of this TCR beta chain was determined in a study of shared clonotypes between healthy human individuals. Study information: With ages of 18 to 49, the donors were two women and a few men. CD8 memory received one plate per donor, CD8 naive two, CD4 memory three and CD4 naive three.

The CDR3 is 15 amino acids. V was pared by 4 bases and J by 2 bases, with 15 bases between. CDR1 LNHDA and CDR2 SQIVND come from the germline V gene (reference sequence). Using immunoSEQ multiplex PCR, the repertoire was profiled, and TCRdb retains in-frame clones only, with some absent. In the table there are 1.4 million to 1.5 million clones, 95% to 97% of which are singletons. Study-wide points: Compared with clonotypes that all four donors shared, non-shared clonotypes had lower generation probabilities.

In regard to this clone: Its specificity is unknown.

This sequence was found in a man aged 25-45 years in good health. What was sequenced was naive CD4+ T cells sorted from blood. Documented subset: CD45RA+ positively selected. The chain recombines TRBV19 with TRBJ2-7; D not resolved. The CDR3: CASSTPGYSTYEQYF. Here the CDR3 DNA reads TGTGCCAGTAGTACACCTGGATATTCCACCTACGAGCAGTACTTC.